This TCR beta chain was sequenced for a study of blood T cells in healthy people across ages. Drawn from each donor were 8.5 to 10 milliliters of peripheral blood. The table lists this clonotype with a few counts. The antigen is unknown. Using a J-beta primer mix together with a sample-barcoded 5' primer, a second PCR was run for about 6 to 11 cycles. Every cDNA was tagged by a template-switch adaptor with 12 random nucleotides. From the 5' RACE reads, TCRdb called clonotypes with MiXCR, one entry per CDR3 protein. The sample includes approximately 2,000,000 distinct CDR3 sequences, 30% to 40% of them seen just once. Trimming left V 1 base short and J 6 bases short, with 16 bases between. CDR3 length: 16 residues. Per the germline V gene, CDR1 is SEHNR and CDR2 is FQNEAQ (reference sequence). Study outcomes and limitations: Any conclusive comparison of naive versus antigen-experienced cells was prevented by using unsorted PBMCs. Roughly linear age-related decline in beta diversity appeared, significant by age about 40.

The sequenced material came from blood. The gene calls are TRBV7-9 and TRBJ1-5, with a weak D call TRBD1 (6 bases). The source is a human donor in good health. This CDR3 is CASSLGPWGARQPQHF. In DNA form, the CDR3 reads TGTGCCAGCAGCTTAGGCCCGTGGGGGGCCCGTCAGCCCCAGCATTTT.